This entry lists 25 T cell receptor beta chains sequenced from one sample in a study of tissue T cells after allogeneic stem cell transplantation. Sequenced by immunoSEQ multiplex PCR; TCRdb stores in-frame clones only, minus some. The sample lists some 22,000 clones, almost 70% seen once, with about 0.38% in the top ten. Sequencing input: blood. These TCRs come from a female BALB/c mouse in good health. The strain's MHC type: H2-d.

Notes on this clone: Each gene name is a mouse one. The read finishes 1 residue shy of the CDR3 end, and the germline J gene is used to complete it. This rearrangement joins TRBV29 to TRBJ2-3; D is unresolved. V shed 5 bases and J shed 0 bases, with 9 bases lying between them. The CDR3 totals 14 residues. The germline V gene has CDR1 MSHET and CDR2 SYDVDS. Incomplete CDR3 DNA: TGTGCTAGCAGTAAAACATCTAGTGCAGAAACGCTGTAT. Protein product: CASSKTSSAETLY. The CDR3, in full, reads CASSKTSSAETLYF.

In the case of this clone: Germline and genes: mouse. The read ends 1 residue early relative to the CDR3; the germline J gene fills the gap. The gene calls are TRBV13-2 and TRBJ1-2, with 10 bases aligning to TRBD1. The V segment lost 3 bases and the J segment 4 bases; nucleotides outside the gene matches: 6. The CDR3 spans 15 residues. The germline gives CDR1 NNHNN, CDR2 SYGAGS (reference sequence). Here the CDR3 reads CASGGPGTGVSDYTF. The part of the CDR3 DNA that was read is TGTGCCAGCGGTGGCCCCGGGACAGGGGTCTCCGACTACACC.

About this clone itself: The gene names given are mouse names. CDR3: CASGDGDSSYEQYF. CDR3 DNA, as far as it was read: TGTGCCAGCGGTGATGGGGACAGCTCCTATGAACAGTAC. The chain carries TRBV13-2 and TRBJ2-7; 7 positions agree with TRBD1. The read falls 1 residue short of the CDR3 end, and the missing part is taken from the germline J gene. Trimming at V came to 0 bases and at J to 0 bases, leaving 0 bases not matched to a gene. The V gene's germline CDR1 is NNHNN and CDR2 SYGAGS (reference sequence). CDR3 length equals 14 residues.

In the case of this clone: Gene and germline names: mouse. The read ends 1 residue before the CDR3 terminus; that terminus is restored from the germline J gene. The chain carries TRBV13-1 and TRBJ2-3; 12 bases fit TRBD2. Unmatched junction bases numbered 4, after V lost 3 bases and J lost 2 bases. Germline loops: CDR1 NSHNY, CDR2 SYGAGN. The CDR3 length is 16 residues. The CDR3 is CASSGGLGGSAETLYF. Incomplete CDR3 DNA: TGTGCCAGCAGTGGGGGACTGGGGGGTTCTGCAGAAACGCTGTAT.

The table lists this clone with a count of one. The gene names given are mouse names. Read coverage stops 1 residue before the CDR3 terminus; the germline J gene supplies the remainder. The gene calls are TRBV13-2 and TRBJ2-1, with TRBD2 matching over 10 bases. Germline-derived CDR1 and CDR2 are NNHNN and SYGAGS (reference sequence). This CDR3 is 13 amino acids long. The trim removed 7 bases at V and 6 bases at J, leaving 4 bases unmatched. The CDR3 DNA, read in part, is TGTGCCAGCAGAGACTGGGGGGTTGCTGAGCAGTTC. Its protein is CASRDWGVAEQF. The complete CDR3 reads CASRDWGVAEQFF.

As regards this clone: Mouse germline and gene names are used. The missing CDR3 end, 1 residue past where the read stops, is filled in from the germline J gene. V gene TRBV31 combines with J gene TRBJ2-5; 9 positions agree with TRBD2. The CDR3 consists of 14 residues. In germline, CDR1 is GKSSPN, CDR2 SITVG. Unmatched junction bases numbered 7, after V lost 3 bases and J lost 6 bases. The covered CDR3 bases are TGTGCCTGGAGCCCCTGGGGGGGGTGGGACACCCAGTAC. It specifies CAWSPWGGWDTQY. The full CDR3 protein reads CAWSPWGGWDTQYF.

As concerns this clone: Gene names and germline match the mouse. The read gets to within 1 residue of the CDR3 end, and the germline J gene fills in the rest. V gene TRBV5 combines with J gene TRBJ2-5, with 7 bases that match TRBD2. J was trimmed by 3 bases and V by 2 bases; bases with no gene match: 2. In germline, CDR1 is LGHNA, CDR2 YNLKQL (reference sequence). This CDR3 contains 14 residues. Partial CDR3 DNA: TGTGCCAGCAGCCAACTACTGGGGCAAGACACCCAGTAC. Protein product: CASSQLLGQDTQY. In full, the CDR3 reads CASSQLLGQDTQYF.

Concerning this clone itself: Genes and germline are mouse. CDR3 DNA (partial): TGTGCCAGCGGTGGGGACAGGGGGATTTCCAACGAAAGATTATTT. This translates into CASGGDRGISNERLF. The whole CDR3 region reads CASGGDRGISNERLFF. The gene calls are TRBV13-2 and TRBJ1-4, with 11 nucleotides matching TRBD1. The sequence runs out 1 residue before the end of the CDR3; the remainder is reconstructed from the germline J gene. J was trimmed by 0 bases and V by 3 bases; bases with no gene match: 1. Germline lookup yields CDR1 NNHNN and CDR2 SYGAGS (reference sequence). The CDR3 contains 16 residues.

As concerns this clone: The gene symbols are mouse symbols. The CDR3 is cut off 1 residue early in the read; its end comes from the germline J gene. The chain has TRBV20 and TRBJ2-4; 8 bases map to TRBD2. Germline assignment: CDR1 GFQATS and CDR2 STVNSAI. Trimming at V came to 0 bases and at J to 0 bases, leaving 5 bases not matched to a gene. CDR3 length: 16 amino acids. Incomplete CDR3 DNA: TGTGGTGCTAGGGATTTTGGGGGGGGTAGTCAAAACACCTTGTAC. Amino acids: CGARDFGGGSQNTLY. The full-length CDR3 reads as CGARDFGGGSQNTLYF. Supplemented by reference TRBV20 and TRBJ2-4, the full variable domain reads GALVYQYPRRTICKSGTSMRMECQAVGFQATSVAWYRQSPQKTFELIALSTVNSAIKYEQNFTQEKFPISHPNLSFSSMTVLNAYLEDRGLYLCGARDFGGGSQNTLYFGAGTRLSVL.

A word on this clone: The gene names given are mouse names. Read sequence stops 1 residue before the CDR3 end, and the germline J gene provides the missing end. The chain recombines TRBV3 with TRBJ1-2; D may be TRBD1 (5 bases). Trimming stripped 3 bases from V and 0 bases from J, with 5 bases between. CDR1 and CDR2 from the germline V gene are SNHLY and FYNGKV (reference sequence). The CDR3 is 13 residues long. The sequenced CDR3 bases are TGTGCCAGCAGCTTGACAGCAAACTCCGACTACACC. Amino acid sequence: CASSLTANSDYT. The full-length CDR3 reads as CASSLTANSDYTF.

This clone came up a few times. Here the gene names and germline are mouse. The sequenced fragment ends 1 residue before the CDR3 boundary, so the rest is inferred from the germline J gene. This chain joins TRBV29 and TRBJ2-7, with TRBD2 identical over 13 bases. Germline CDR1 and CDR2: MSHET and SYDVDS. The junction had 6 bases not matched to a gene; V was cut back by 6 bases and J by 4 bases. The CDR3 has 15 amino acids. The sequenced part of the CDR3 DNA is TGTGCTAGCAGCCCCGGACTGGGGGGGCTATATGAACAGTAC. It is translated as CASSPGLGGLYEQY. The CDR3 reads in full as CASSPGLGGLYEQYF.

About this clone: Here the gene names and germline are mouse. The sequence runs out 1 residue before the end of the CDR3; the remainder is reconstructed from the germline J gene. The gene calls are TRBV19 and TRBJ1-2, with TRBD1 matching over 8 bases. This CDR3 is built from 14 residues. Germline V CDR1 and CDR2: FNHDT, SITEND (reference sequence). Unmatched junction bases numbered 6, after V lost 4 bases and J lost 4 bases. CDR3 sequence: CASSPTGAGSDYTF. The part of the CDR3 DNA that was read is TGTGCCAGCAGTCCGACAGGGGCGGGCTCCGACTACACC.

This clone was counted only a few times. The gene names here belong to mouse. The read gets to within 1 residue of the CDR3 end, and the germline J gene fills in the rest. The V call is TRBV13-1, the J call TRBJ1-3; 9 nucleotides line up with TRBD1. The V segment lost 4 bases and the J segment 2 bases; nucleotides outside the gene matches: 4. Germline loops: CDR1 NSHNY, CDR2 SYGAGN. This CDR3 is 15 amino acids long. CDR3 DNA (partial): TGTGCCAGCAGTACCGGGACAGGGACTGGAAATACGCTCTAT. This sequence encodes CASSTGTGTGNTLY. The whole CDR3 reads CASSTGTGTGNTLYF.

Of note for this clone: Gene names and germline match the mouse. The CDR3 sequence: CASGDGGTNSDYTF. CDR3 DNA, as far as it was read: TGTGCCAGCGGTGATGGGGGGACAAACTCCGACTACACC. V and J are TRBV13-2 and TRBJ1-2, with a possible D match to TRBD1 (5 bases). The observed sequence ends 1 residue before the CDR3 terminus, with the missing tail filled in from the germline J gene. The germline CDR1 and CDR2 sequences are NNHNN and SYGAGS (reference sequence). The V end was cut by 0 bases, the J end by 0 bases, with 6 bases between. This CDR3 has 14 amino acids.

Points on this clone: Any gene name here is a mouse gene name. The read is 1 residue too short to cover the CDR3 end, so that end is filled in from the germline J gene. V usage is TRBV5 and J usage is TRBJ2-5; D gene uncertain. V was cut by 1 base and J by 0 bases, with 2 bases left in between. Germline V lookup: CDR1 LGHNA, CDR2 YNLKQL (reference sequence). The CDR3 contains 13 residues. Incomplete CDR3 DNA: TGTGCCAGCAGCCAAGGGAACCAAGACACCCAGTAC. It is translated as CASSQGNQDTQY. The whole CDR3 protein reads CASSQGNQDTQYF.

As to this clone: Germline and genes here are mouse. Read coverage stops 1 residue before the CDR3 terminus; the germline J gene supplies the remainder. The J gene is TRBJ2-4, the V gene TRBV20, with TRBD2 matching over 7 bases. The germline V gene encodes CDR1 GFQATS and CDR2 STVNSAI. The CDR3 consists of 13 residues. The V and J ends lost 0 bases and 3 bases, in that order; junction bases with no gene match: 0. The CDR3 sequence: CGARDWGQNTLYF. CDR3 DNA (partial): TGTGGTGCTAGGGACTGGGGGCAAAACACCTTGTAC.

A note on this clone: Germline and genes: mouse. The read ends 1 residue before the CDR3 terminus; that terminus is restored from the germline J gene. The V gene is TRBV29, the J gene TRBJ2-1; D ambiguous. CDR1 is MSHET and CDR2 is SYDVDS in the germline V gene. V lost 7 bases to trimming and J lost 1 base, with 8 bases between them. The CDR3 has 13 residues. CDR3 bases read: TGTGCTAGCAACGACATAAACTATGCTGAGCAGTTC. Translation: CASNDINYAEQF. The complete CDR3 protein is CASNDINYAEQFF.

Of note for this clone: Each gene name is a mouse one. The sequenced CDR3 bases are TGTGCCAGCAGCTACAGGGGGCAGGGCAACTCCGACTACACC. Its protein product is CASSYRGQGNSDYT. The whole CDR3 sequence reads CASSYRGQGNSDYTF. The V and J genes are TRBV4 and TRBJ1-2; 8 nucleotides line up with TRBD1. The read halts 1 residue ahead of the CDR3 end, with the missing end drawn from the germline J gene. CDR1 is LGHDT and CDR2 is YNNKQL in the germline V gene (reference sequence). The trim removed 3 bases at V and 2 bases at J, leaving 5 bases unmatched. The CDR3 is made up of 15 amino acids.

Regarding this clone: These gene names are mouse names. The observed sequence ends 1 residue before the CDR3 terminus, with the missing tail filled in from the germline J gene. The V call is TRBV1, the J call TRBJ2-1; 7 bases agree with TRBD1. This CDR3 contains 15 residues. Germline CDR1 reads NSQYPW; CDR2 reads LRSPGD (reference sequence). Trimming took 1 base from V and 3 from J; bases not matched to a gene: 3. Incomplete CDR3 DNA: TGCACCTGCAGTGCAGGGGGACAGATCTATGCTGAGCAGTTC. Residues: CTCSAGGQIYAEQF. The CDR3 reads in full as CTCSAGGQIYAEQFF.

Regarding this clone: Gene names refer to mouse genes. The read is 1 residue too short to cover the CDR3 end, so that end is filled in from the germline J gene. The chain is built from TRBV13-2 and TRBJ2-7; TRBD2 matches 7 bases. This CDR3 has 13 residues. After removal of 2 bases from V and 7 bases from J, the junction contained 6 bases not matched to a gene. The germline V gene encodes CDR1 NNHNN and CDR2 SYGAGS (reference sequence). CDR3 in amino acids: CASGDVLGWEQYF. The part of the CDR3 DNA that was read is TGTGCCAGCGGTGACGTACTGGGGTGGGAACAGTAC.

Points on this clone: The gene names here belong to mouse. Coverage ceases 1 residue before the CDR3 finishes, and the germline J gene fills in the end. The J gene is TRBJ2-7, the V gene TRBV31; 8 bases agree with TRBD2. The V gene's germline CDR1 is GKSSPN and CDR2 SITVG. The J segment lost 4 bases and the V segment lost 4 bases, leaving 12 bases of the junction unmatched. This CDR3 has 15 residues. The CDR3 here is CAWTPGWGAGYEQYF. The part of the CDR3 DNA that was read is TGTGCCTGGACCCCGGGCTGGGGGGCTGGTTATGAACAGTAC.

This clone appeared a few times. Gene names are the mouse ones. The read stops 1 residue short of the end of the CDR3; the missing end is completed from the germline J gene. The chain carries TRBV1 and TRBJ2-2; 7 bases agree with TRBD1. Germline V gene sequence: CDR1 NSQYPW, CDR2 LRSPGD (reference sequence). The length of the CDR3 is 17 residues. Losses at the gene ends were 1 base for V and 0 bases for J; bases not matched to a gene: 5. The CDR3 sequence: CTCSAATGTANTGQLYF. The sequenced CDR3 bases are TGCACCTGCAGTGCAGCGACCGGGACAGCAAACACCGGGCAGCTCTAC. Using reference TRBV1 and TRBJ2-2 for the parts outside the CDR3, the full variable domain is VTLLEQNPRWRLVPRGQAVNLRCILKNSQYPWMSWYQQDLQKQLQWLFTLRSPGDKEVKSLPGADYLATRVTDTELRLQVANMSQGRTLYCTCSAATGTANTGQLYFGEGSKLTVL.

Notes on this clone: Genes and germline are mouse. The read falls 1 residue short of the CDR3 end, and the missing part is taken from the germline J gene. J is TRBJ2-4 and V is TRBV13-2; D is possibly TRBD1 (7 bases). This CDR3 region has 13 residues. Trimming cost V 4 bases and J 4 bases, with 10 bases left between them. Germline V gene lookup returns CDR1 NNHNN and CDR2 SYGAGS (reference sequence). The CDR3 region is CASGSRGENTLYF. The part of the CDR3 DNA that was read is TGTGCCAGCGGTAGCAGGGGGGAAAACACCTTGTAC.

On this clone itself: The gene names here belong to mouse. The read ends 1 residue before the CDR3 terminus; that terminus is restored from the germline J gene. The chain combines TRBV19 with TRBJ1-6, with 8 positions matching TRBD1. TRBJ1-6 is recorded as an ORF, its role being uncertain. Looked up from germline, CDR1 is FNHDT and CDR2 is SITEND (reference sequence). This CDR3 contains 17 residues. The V segment lost 2 bases and the J segment 0 bases; nucleotides outside the gene matches: 4. The CDR3 sequence: CASSMTGVHSYNSPLYF. CDR3 bases read: TGTGCCAGCAGTATGACAGGGGTCCATTCCTATAATTCGCCCCTCTAC.

Details on this clone: The germline and genes are mouse ones. With the read ending 1 residue before the CDR3 end, the germline J gene is used to fill in that end. This chain joins TRBV5 and TRBJ1-1; no definite D call. The CDR3 consists of 14 residues. Germline V gene data show CDR1 as LGHNA and CDR2 as YNLKQL (reference sequence). Trimming removed 0 bases at V and 0 bases at J, with 5 bases between. CDR3 DNA (partial): TGTGCCAGCAGCCAAGAGGGTGCAAACACAGAAGTCTTC. Its translation: CASSQEGANTEVF. In full, the CDR3 is CASSQEGANTEVFF.